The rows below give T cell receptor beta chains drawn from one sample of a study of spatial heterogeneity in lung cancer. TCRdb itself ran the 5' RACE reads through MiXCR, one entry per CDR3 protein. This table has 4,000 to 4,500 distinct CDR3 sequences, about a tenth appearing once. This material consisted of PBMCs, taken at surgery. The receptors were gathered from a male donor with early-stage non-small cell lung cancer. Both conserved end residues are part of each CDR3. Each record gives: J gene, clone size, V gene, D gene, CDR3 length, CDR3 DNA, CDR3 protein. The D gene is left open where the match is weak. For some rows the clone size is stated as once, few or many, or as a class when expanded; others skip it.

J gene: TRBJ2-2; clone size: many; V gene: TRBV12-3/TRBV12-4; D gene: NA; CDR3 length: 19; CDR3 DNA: TGTGCCAGCAGTTTCTATGGTACCAGGGGGGGCCTTCTAGCCGGGGAGCTGTTTTTT; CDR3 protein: CASSFYGTRGGLLAGELFF
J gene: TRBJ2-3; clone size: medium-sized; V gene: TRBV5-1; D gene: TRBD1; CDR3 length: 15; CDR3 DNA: TGCGCCAGCAGCAGGGGACAGGGGGTCACAGATACGCAGTATTTT; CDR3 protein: CASSRGQGVTDTQYF
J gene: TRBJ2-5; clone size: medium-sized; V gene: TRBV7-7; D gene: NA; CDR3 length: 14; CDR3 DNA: TGTGCCAGCAGCTTAGCGTGGGCCCAAGAGACCCAGTACTTC; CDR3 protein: CASSLAWAQETQYF
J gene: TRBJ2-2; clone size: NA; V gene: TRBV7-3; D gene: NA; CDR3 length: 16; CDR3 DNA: TGTGCCAGCAGCTTACTCCCCAGGGGGAACACCGGGGAGCTGTTTTTT; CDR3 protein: CASSLLPRGNTGELFF
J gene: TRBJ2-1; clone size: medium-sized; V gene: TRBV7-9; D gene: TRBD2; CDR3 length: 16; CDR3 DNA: TGTGCCAGCAGCTCCCCTAGCGGGGGGGCCTACAATGAGCAGTTCTTC; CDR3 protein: CASSSPSGGAYNEQFF
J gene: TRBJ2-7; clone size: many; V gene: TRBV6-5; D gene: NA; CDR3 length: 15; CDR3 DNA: TGTGCCAGCAGTACGTCCCGGGATTTCCCCTACGAGCAGTACTTC; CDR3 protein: CASSTSRDFPYEQYF
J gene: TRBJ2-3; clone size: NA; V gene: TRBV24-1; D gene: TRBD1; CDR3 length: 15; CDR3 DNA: TGTGGCACCAGTGAACGATGGACAGGGACAGATACGCAGTATTTT; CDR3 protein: CGTSERWTGTDTQYF
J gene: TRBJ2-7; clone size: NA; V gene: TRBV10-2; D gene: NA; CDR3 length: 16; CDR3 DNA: TGCGCCAGCAGTGAGTATCCCTCATCAAGCTCCTACGAGCAGTACTTC; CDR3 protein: CASSEYPSSSSYEQYF
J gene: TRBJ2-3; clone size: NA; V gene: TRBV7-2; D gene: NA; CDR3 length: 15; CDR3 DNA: TGTGCCAGCAGCTTAATTCCATGGGGCACAGATACGCAGTATTTT; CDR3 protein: CASSLIPWGTDTQYF
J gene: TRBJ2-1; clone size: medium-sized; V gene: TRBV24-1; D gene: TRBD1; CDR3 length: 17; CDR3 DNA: TGTGCCACCAGTGATTCCGCCGGGACAGGGGGCGGCCACGGGCAGTTCTTC; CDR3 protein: CATSDSAGTGGGHGQFF
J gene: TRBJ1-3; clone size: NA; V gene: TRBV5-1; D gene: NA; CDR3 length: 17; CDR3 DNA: TGCGCCAGCAGCTTCTCCCAGAGGGACCCCTCTGGAAACACCATATATTTT; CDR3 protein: CASSFSQRDPSGNTIYF
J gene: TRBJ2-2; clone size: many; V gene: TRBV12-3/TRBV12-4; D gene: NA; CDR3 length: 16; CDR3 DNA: TGTGCCAGCAGTTTCTCCCGGGTTGCGAACACCGGGGAGCTGTTTTTT; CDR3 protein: CASSFSRVANTGELFF
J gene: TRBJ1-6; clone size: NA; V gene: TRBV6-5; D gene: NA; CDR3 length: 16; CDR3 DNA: TGTGCCAGCAGTTACTCCAGGGGACGGTTCCATTCACCCCTCCACTTT; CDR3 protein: CASSYSRGRFHSPLHF
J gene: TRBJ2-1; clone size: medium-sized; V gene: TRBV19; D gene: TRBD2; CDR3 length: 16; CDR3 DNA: TGTGCCAGTAGTTCCCTAGCGGGAAGCTCCTACAATGAGCAGTTCTTC; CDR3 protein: CASSSLAGSSYNEQFF
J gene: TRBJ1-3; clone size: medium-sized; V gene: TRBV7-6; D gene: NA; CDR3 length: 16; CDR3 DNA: TGTGCCAGCAGCTTAGAAAAGCAGACTACTGGAAACACCATATATTTT; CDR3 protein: CASSLEKQTTGNTIYF
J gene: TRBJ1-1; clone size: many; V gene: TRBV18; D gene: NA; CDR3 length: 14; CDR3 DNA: TGTGCCAGCTCACCAGGCCAGAAGAACACTGAAGCTTTCTTT; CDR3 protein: CASSPGQKNTEAFF